The rows below give T cell receptor beta chains drawn from one sample of a study of blood T cell repertoires in COVID-19. Assay: immunoSEQ multiplex PCR; the TCRdb copy retains only in-frame clones and omits some. The table includes about 88,000 clones, more than 85% detected once. Sequencing was carried out using peripheral blood. Receptors were obtained from a man in his 60s with acute or convalescent COVID-19. CDR3s include the opening cysteine and the closing phenylalanine or tryptophan. D genes are given only for firm matches. Expanded clones get a size class; other rows say once, few or many, or leave the size out.

TRBD1	TRBV7-9	14	TRBJ2-5	NA	CASSSTGPRETQYF
TRBD1	TRBV6-5	14	TRBJ1-2	NA	CASSTGTGGYGYTF
TRBD2	TRBV5-4	17	TRBJ2-2	NA	CASSRGGTGSNTGELFF
NA	TRBV6-6	15	TRBJ2-7	NA	CASSYSIRGIYEQYF
TRBD1	TRBV9	14	TRBJ1-5	NA	CASSRTGGNQPQHF
TRBD2	TRBV28	14	TRBJ2-7	NA	CASTVAGGPYEQYF
TRBD1	TRBV29-1	17	TRBJ2-5	NA	CSGEGGGQGLQDWTQYF
NA	TRBV29-1	14	TRBJ2-7	once	CSITLGASLPEQYF
TRBD1	TRBV29-1	15	TRBJ2-2	NA	CSVESDRGNTGELFF
TRBD1	TRBV7-2	17	TRBJ1-5	NA	CASSFESGTGGRQPQHF
NA	TRBV27	14	TRBJ1-5	few	CASSQDSSNQPQHF
TRBD1	TRBV27	14	TRBJ2-2	NA	CASQTGGYTGELFF
TRBD2	TRBV19	17	TRBJ2-3	NA	CASSGAGGPTSTDTQYF
NA	TRBV5-5	14	TRBJ2-1	NA	CASSLLLSYNEQFF
TRBD1	TRBV4-3	13	TRBJ1-2	NA	CASSQETGALYTF
NA	TRBV19	14	TRBJ1-5	NA	CATSAGLRNQPQHF
TRBD2	TRBV5-1	16	TRBJ2-7	NA	CASSLEGGLGAYEQYF
NA	TRBV30	15	TRBJ2-2	NA	CAWNVAASIAGELFF
TRBD2	TRBV9	15	TRBJ2-1	NA	CASSVVAGGHNEQFF
NA	TRBV4-2	16	TRBJ1-5	NA	CASSQERTDSNQPQHF
NA	TRBV7-2	16	TRBJ2-1	once	CASSLAPGSPYNEQFF
TRBD1	TRBV29-1	13	TRBJ1-1	NA	CSVGQGQSTEAFF
TRBD2	TRBV5-1	14	TRBJ2-5	NA	CASSPGLPRETQYF
NA	TRBV7-3	14	TRBJ2-1	NA	CASSLTSGNNEQFF
NA	TRBV5-1	14	TRBJ2-7	NA	CASSFEGGNYEQYF
TRBD2	TRBV9	15	TRBJ2-1	NA	CASSVIAGVRDEQFF
NA	TRBV28	13	TRBJ2-5	NA	CASSLNSQETQYF
TRBD1	TRBV11-2	16	TRBJ2-5	NA	CASSLRQGGLEETQYF
NA	TRBV24-1	15	TRBJ2-3	NA	CATSARGSPTDTQYF
TRBD1	TRBV6-5	13	TRBJ2-5	NA	CASSSGQGGTQYF
NA	TRBV3-1/TRBV3-2	13	TRBJ2-5	NA	CASSHKAQETQYF
NA	TRBV29-1	15	TRBJ2-3	NA	CSVEGYVQQPDTQYF
TRBD2	TRBV11-3	16	TRBJ2-3	NA	CASSPGLAGNTDTQYF
NA	TRBV28	12	TRBJ1-2	NA	CASSYSSYGYTF
NA	TRBV9	13	TRBJ1-1	NA	CASRRDKNTEAFF
TRBD2	TRBV5-1	17	TRBJ2-2	NA	CASSLRGLAGKTGELFF
TRBD1	TRBV11-1	15	TRBJ2-3	NA	CASSFGYRGLDTQYF
TRBD2	TRBV12-3/TRBV12-4	13	TRBJ2-1	NA	CASQRGGDNEQFF
TRBD1	TRBV2	13	TRBJ1-5	NA	CASSGQLNQPQHF
TRBD1	TRBV30	14	TRBJ1-5	NA	CAWGDRGVSQPQHF
NA	TRBV28	13	TRBJ2-7	NA	CASRITAGYEQYF
TRBD2	TRBV11-3	14	TRBJ2-3	NA	CASSFSGIADTQYF
TRBD1	TRBV7-9	13	TRBJ1-1	NA	CASSPGTGGEAFF
TRBD2	TRBV20-1	13	TRBJ2-5	NA	CSASREGQETQYF
TRBD2	TRBV28	15	TRBJ2-2	NA	CASTRLAGSPGELFF
NA	TRBV27	16	TRBJ1-3	NA	CASRRAGEPSGNTIYF
NA	TRBV6-5	14	TRBJ1-1	NA	CASNLQGSVTEAFF
NA	TRBV7-8	14	TRBJ2-7	NA	CASSFGQLSYEQYF
TRBD2	TRBV6-2/TRBV6-3	14	TRBJ2-7	NA	CASSSAGGSYEQYF
NA	TRBV11-1	14	TRBJ2-3	NA	CASSLAERRDTQYF
TRBD1	TRBV5-6	15	TRBJ2-7	NA	CASSLMDRPGIEQYF
NA	TRBV7-2	15	TRBJ1-6	NA	CASSLRAGEYSPLHF
TRBD1	TRBV19	14	TRBJ1-1	NA	CASSITGESTEAFF
NA	TRBV28	13	TRBJ2-5	NA	CASSFTSLETQYF
NA	TRBV5-1	15	TRBJ1-4	NA	CASSLEAGEDEKLFF
NA	TRBV6-2/TRBV6-3	12	TRBJ1-1	NA	CASSYGVTEAFF
TRBD1	TRBV7-3	18	TRBJ1-2	once	CASSLTGAGTGQGYGYTF